Below, 10 T cell receptor beta chains from the same sample are listed, as sequenced in a study of blood T cell repertoires in COVID-19. Profiled with immunoSEQ multiplex PCR; TCRdb holds only in-frame clones, not every one. The sample holds around 250,000 clones, approximately 82% seen once. Sequencing was performed on peripheral blood. The receptors stem from a man at least 80 years old with acute or convalescent COVID-19.

This clone is a singleton in its sample. This chain joins TRBV5-1 and TRBJ2-1, with D tentatively TRBD1 (6 bases). The CDR3 is made up of 14 amino acids. V was cut by 4 bases and J by 10 bases, with 18 bases left in between. Germline-derived CDR1 and CDR2 are SGHRS and YFSETQ. For the CDR3, the DNA is TGCGCCAGCAGCCTAAAGACAGGTTCAGGGGAGCAGTTCTTC. It yields the protein CASSLKTGSGEQFF.

This sequence joins TRBV27 and TRBJ1-2, with TRBD1 matching 8 bases. The CDR3 totals 14 residues. Per germline, CDR1 MNHEY and CDR2 SMNVEV (reference sequence). With V trimmed by 3 bases and J by 8 bases, 8 bases remained unmatched. Here the CDR3 reads CASSFTGTGVGYTF. The CDR3 region has the DNA TGTGCCAGCAGTTTTACCGGGACAGGAGTCGGCTACACCTTC.

This sequence joins TRBV2 and TRBJ2-7; 8 positions agree with TRBD1. V was pared by 6 bases and J by 4 bases, with 8 bases of the junction left unmatched. The CDR3 extends over 14 amino acids. Looked up from germline, CDR1 is SNHLY and CDR2 is FYNNEI. CDR3 DNA sequence: TGTGCCAGCAGAGACGGACAGGGAAATTACGAGCAGTACTTC. Protein sequence: CASRDGQGNYEQYF.

The genes are TRBV5-1 and TRBJ1-6; D is perhaps TRBD1 (6 bases). The CDR3 extends over 15 amino acids. Germline V gene data show CDR1 as SGHRS and CDR2 as YFSETQ. V lost 1 base and J 8 bases, leaving 13 bases between the germline ends. In nucleotides, the CDR3 is TGCGCCAGCAGCTTGCTTGTGGGGGCTGATTCACCCCTCCACTTT. Protein sequence: CASSLLVGADSPLHF.

The V gene is TRBV6-6, the J gene TRBJ1-6, with unresolved D. The CDR3 runs to 16 residues. The V gene's germline CDR1 is MNHNY and CDR2 SVGAGI (reference sequence). V was trimmed by 0 bases and J by 8 bases, leaving 14 bases between them. The CDR3 sequence is CASSYSTRGPDSPLHF. CDR3 in DNA: TGTGCCAGCAGTTACTCGACACGGGGTCCGGATTCACCCCTCCACTTT.

The genes are TRBV28 and TRBJ2-5; 7 bases match TRBD1. Germline CDR1 MDHEN, CDR2 SYDVKM. V lost 8 bases, J lost 6 bases, and 9 bases stayed unmatched. The CDR3 consists of 13 residues. The DNA of the CDR3 is TGTGCCAGCGACCGACAGGGTAGGAAGACCCAGTACTTC. It yields the protein CASDRQGRKTQYF.

This chain joins TRBV2 and TRBJ2-1; 9 bases are a match to TRBD2. Germline values: CDR1 SNHLY, CDR2 FYNNEI. The V and J ends lost 5 bases and 6 bases, in that order; junction bases with no gene match: 8. There are 15 residues in the CDR3. CDR3 DNA: TGTGCCAGCAGTACTCAAGGCGGGAGGGTCAATGAGCAGTTCTTC. Amino acid sequence: CASSTQGGRVNEQFF.

V and J are TRBV5-1 and TRBJ2-7, with 8 bases fitting TRBD2. The CDR3 is made up of 15 amino acids. V was pared by 4 bases and J by 2 bases, with 8 bases of the junction left unmatched. The germline V gene has CDR1 SGHRS and CDR2 YFSETQ. The CDR3 sequence: CASSTLAGLTYEQYF. The CDR3 nucleotides are TGCGCCAGCAGCACTTTAGCGGGACTAACCTACGAGCAGTACTTC.

A single count supports this clone. The chain uses TRBV5-1 and TRBJ2-5, with 13 bases fitting TRBD2. With 4 bases clipped from V and 7 bases from J, the junction kept 10 bases outside the gene matches. Germline V gene data show CDR1 as SGHRS and CDR2 as YFSETQ. The CDR3 is made up of 16 amino acids. CDR3 loop: CASSPGTSGALGTQYF. CDR3 sequence (DNA): TGCGCCAGCAGCCCGGGGACTAGCGGGGCCCTTGGGACCCAGTACTTC.

The V gene is TRBV5-1, the J gene TRBJ2-1; 8 bases line up with TRBD1. The CDR3 spans 16 residues. Germline V gene lookup returns CDR1 SGHRS and CDR2 YFSETQ. J gave up 4 bases and V 3 bases, and 9 bases lay outside the gene matches. DNA of the CDR3: TGCGCCAGCAGCTCAGGACAGGGATCAGCGTACAATGAGCAGTTCTTC. Translated, it gives CASSSGQGSAYNEQFF.